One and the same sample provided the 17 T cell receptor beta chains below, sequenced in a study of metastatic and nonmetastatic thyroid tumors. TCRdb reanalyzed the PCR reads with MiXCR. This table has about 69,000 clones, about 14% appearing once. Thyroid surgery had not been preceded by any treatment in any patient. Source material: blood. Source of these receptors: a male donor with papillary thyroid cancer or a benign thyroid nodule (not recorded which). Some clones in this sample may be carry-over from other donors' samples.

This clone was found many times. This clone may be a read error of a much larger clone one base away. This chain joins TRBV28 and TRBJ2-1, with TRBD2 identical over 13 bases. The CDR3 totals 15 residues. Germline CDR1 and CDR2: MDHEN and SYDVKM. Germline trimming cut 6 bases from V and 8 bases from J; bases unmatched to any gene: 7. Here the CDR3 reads CASRETSGRVYEQFF. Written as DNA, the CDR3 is TGTGCCAGCAGGGAAACTAGCGGGAGGGTCTATGAGCAGTTCTTC.

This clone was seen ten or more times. In DNA form, the CDR3 reads TGTGCCAGCAGTGCAGTCGGCAGGGAGGGGGAAAAACTGTTTTTT. This codes for CASSAVGREGEKLFF. This rearrangement joins TRBV2 to TRBJ1-4; perhaps TRBD1 as D (5 bases). There are 15 residues in the CDR3. The V gene's germline CDR1 is SNHLY and CDR2 FYNNEI. Trimming removed 4 bases at V and 8 bases at J, with 17 bases between.

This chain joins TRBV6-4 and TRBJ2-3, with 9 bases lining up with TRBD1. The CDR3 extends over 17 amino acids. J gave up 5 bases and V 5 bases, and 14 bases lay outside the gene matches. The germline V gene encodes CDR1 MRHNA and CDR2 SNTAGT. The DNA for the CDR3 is TGTGCCAGCAGTTACCCGGGACAGGGTTGGTGCGTAGATACGCAGTATTTT. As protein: CASSYPGQGWCVDTQYF.

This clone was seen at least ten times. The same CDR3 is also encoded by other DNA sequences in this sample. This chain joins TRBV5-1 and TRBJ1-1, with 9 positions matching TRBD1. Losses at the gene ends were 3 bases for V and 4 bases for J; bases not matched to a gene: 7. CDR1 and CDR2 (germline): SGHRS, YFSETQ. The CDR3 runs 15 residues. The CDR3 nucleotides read TGCGCCAGCAGCTCACAACAGGGGGCTGGCACTGAAGCTTTCTTT. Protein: CASSSQQGAGTEAFF.

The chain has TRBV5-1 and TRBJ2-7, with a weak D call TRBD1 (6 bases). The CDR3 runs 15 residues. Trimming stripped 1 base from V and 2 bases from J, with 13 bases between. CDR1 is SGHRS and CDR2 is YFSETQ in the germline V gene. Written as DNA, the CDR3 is TGCGCCAGCAGCTTGTCAGGGGCGATAACCTACGAGCAGTACTTC. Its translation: CASSLSGAITYEQYF.

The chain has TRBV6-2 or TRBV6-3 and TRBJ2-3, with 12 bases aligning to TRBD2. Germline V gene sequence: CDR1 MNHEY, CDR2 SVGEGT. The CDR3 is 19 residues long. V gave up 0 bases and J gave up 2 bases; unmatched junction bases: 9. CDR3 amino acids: CASSYSSSGRDSNTDTQYF. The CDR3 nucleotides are TGTGCCAGCAGTTACTCCTCTAGCGGGAGGGACTCCAACACAGATACGCAGTATTTT.

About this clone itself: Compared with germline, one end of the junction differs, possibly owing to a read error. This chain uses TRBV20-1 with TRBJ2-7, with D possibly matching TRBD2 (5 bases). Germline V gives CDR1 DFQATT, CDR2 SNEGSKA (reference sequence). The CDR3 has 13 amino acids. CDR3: CSSSSVQCYEQYF. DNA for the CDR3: TGCAGTTCTAGCTCTGTACAGTGCTACGAGCAGTACTTC.

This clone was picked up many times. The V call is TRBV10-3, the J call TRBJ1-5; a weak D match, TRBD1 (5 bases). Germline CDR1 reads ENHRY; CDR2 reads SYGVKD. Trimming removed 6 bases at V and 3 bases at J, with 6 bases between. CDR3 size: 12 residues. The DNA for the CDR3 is TGTGCCATCAGACAGGACAATCAGCCCCAGCATTTT. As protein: CAIRQDNQPQHF.

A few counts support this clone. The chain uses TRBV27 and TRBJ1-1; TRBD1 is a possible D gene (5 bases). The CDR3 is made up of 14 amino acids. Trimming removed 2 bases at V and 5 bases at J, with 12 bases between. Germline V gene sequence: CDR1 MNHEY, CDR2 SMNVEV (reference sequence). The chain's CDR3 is CASSLEGPSTEAFF. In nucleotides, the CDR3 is TGTGCCAGCAGTTTAGAGGGGCCTTCGACTGAAGCTTTCTTT.

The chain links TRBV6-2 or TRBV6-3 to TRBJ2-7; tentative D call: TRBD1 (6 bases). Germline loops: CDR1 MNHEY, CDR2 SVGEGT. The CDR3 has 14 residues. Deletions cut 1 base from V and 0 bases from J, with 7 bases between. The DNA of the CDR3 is TGTGCCAGCAGTTACTGGACAGACTCCTACGAGCAGTACTTC. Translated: CASSYWTDSYEQYF.

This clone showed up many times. CDR3 residues: CSARGSYNSPLHF. CDR3 nucleotides: TGCAGTGCCAGGGGCTCCTATAATTCACCCCTCCACTTT. The V and J genes are TRBV20-1 and TRBJ1-6; D possibly corresponds to TRBD1 (6 bases). The length of the CDR3 is 13 residues. V lost 6 bases and J lost 0, with 6 bases in between. From germline, CDR1 is DFQATT and CDR2 SNEGSKA (reference sequence).

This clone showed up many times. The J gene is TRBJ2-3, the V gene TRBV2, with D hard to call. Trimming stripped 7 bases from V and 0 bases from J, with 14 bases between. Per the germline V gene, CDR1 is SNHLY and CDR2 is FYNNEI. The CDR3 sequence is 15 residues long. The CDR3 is CASIPLLGSTDTQYF. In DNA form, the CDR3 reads TGTGCCAGCATCCCCCTCCTAGGTAGCACAGATACGCAGTATTTT.

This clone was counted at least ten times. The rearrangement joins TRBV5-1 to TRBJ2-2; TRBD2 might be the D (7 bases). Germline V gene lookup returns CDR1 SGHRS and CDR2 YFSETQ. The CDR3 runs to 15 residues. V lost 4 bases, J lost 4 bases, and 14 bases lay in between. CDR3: CASSPGLGGTGELFF. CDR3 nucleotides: TGCGCCAGCAGCCCCGGACTAGGGGGCACCGGGGAGCTGTTTTTT. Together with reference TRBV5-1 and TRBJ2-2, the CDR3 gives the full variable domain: KAGVTQTPRYLIKTRGQQVTLSCSPISGHRSVSWYQQTPGQGLQFLFEYFSETQRNKGNFPGRFSGRQFSNSRSEMNVSTLELGDSALYLCASSPGLGGTGELFFGEGSRLTVL.

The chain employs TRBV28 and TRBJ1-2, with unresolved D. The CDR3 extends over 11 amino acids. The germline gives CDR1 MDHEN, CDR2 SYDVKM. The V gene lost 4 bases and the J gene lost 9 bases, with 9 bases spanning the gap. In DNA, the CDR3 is TGTGCCAGCAGTTATATGAGGTGCTACACCTTC. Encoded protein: CASSYMRCYTF.

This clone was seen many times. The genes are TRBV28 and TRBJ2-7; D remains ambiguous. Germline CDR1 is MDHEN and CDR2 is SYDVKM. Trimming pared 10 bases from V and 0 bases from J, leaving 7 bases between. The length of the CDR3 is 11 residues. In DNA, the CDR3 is TGTGCCACCTCGAGCTCCTACGAGCAGTACTTC. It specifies CATSSSYEQYF.

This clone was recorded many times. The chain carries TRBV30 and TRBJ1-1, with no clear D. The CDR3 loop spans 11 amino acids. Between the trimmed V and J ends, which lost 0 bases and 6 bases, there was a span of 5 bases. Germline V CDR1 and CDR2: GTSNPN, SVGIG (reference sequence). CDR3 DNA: TGTGCCTGGAGTGTACGAGCTGAAGCTTTCTTT. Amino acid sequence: CAWSVRAEAFF.

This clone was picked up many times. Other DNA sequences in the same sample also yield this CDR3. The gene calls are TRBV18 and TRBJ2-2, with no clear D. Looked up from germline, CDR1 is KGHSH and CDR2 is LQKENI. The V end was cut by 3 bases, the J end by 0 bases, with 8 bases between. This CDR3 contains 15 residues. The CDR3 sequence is CASSPPTTNTGELFF. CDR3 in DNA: TGTGCCAGCTCACCTCCGACCACGAACACCGGGGAGCTGTTTTTT.